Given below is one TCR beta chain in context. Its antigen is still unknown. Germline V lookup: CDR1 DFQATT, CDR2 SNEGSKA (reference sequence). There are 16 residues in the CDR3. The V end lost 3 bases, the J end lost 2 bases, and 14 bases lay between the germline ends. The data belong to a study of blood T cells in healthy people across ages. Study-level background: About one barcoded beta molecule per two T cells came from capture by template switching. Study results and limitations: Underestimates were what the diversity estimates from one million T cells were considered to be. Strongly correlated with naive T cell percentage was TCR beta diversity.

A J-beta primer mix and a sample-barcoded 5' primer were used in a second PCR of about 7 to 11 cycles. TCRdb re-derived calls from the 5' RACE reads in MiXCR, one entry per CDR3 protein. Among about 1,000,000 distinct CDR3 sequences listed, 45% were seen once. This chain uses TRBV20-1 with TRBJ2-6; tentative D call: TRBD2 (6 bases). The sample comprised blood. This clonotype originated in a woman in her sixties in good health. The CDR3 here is CSASAGISPGANVLTF. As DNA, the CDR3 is TGCAGTGCTAGTGCGGGGATCTCGCCTGGGGCCAACGTCCTGACTTTC.